The 17 T cell receptor beta chains below all came from one sample that was sequenced in a study of T cells after posttransplantation cyclophosphamide (dated by TCRdb to the mid-2010s). The library was obtained by the immunoSEQ multiplex PCR assay. Imported from immuneACCESS, the table was reduced by TCRdb to in-frame sequences with V and J called. These copies leave out some clones; in studies compared against another copy, an unresolved V gene accounts for under half, and the cause of the remainder is not known. The sample comprises approximately 34,000 clones, and every one was counted more than once. Around 7% of the sample belongs to the ten largest clones. Material: PBMCs. These receptor sequences come from a woman in her forties or fifties in good health and a related stem cell transplant donor.

This clone was seen at least ten times. The V gene is TRBV18, the J gene TRBJ1-2, with D possibly being TRBD1 (5 bases). CDR1 is KGHSH and CDR2 is LQKENI in the germline V gene. Trimming removed 0 bases at V and 7 bases at J, with 12 bases between. The CDR3 is 14 amino acids. The CDR3 sequence is CASSPPGGLSGYTF. CDR3 DNA sequence: TGTGCCAGCTCACCACCTGGGGGGTTGTCTGGCTACACCTTC.

This clone was counted at least ten times. V gene TRBV6-5 combines with J gene TRBJ2-1; the D gene is possibly TRBD2 (5 bases). Germline CDR1 is MNHEY and CDR2 is SVGAGI. CDR3 size: 16 residues. Trimming left V 0 bases short and J 9 bases short, with 18 bases between. The CDR3 sequence is CASSYSSRGFYSEQFF. The CDR3 DNA reads TGTGCCAGCAGTTACTCGAGCCGAGGGTTCTATAGTGAGCAGTTCTTC.

The chain has TRBV24-1 and TRBJ1-5; 7 nucleotides line up with TRBD1. The CDR3 totals 13 residues. V lost 10 bases and J lost 3; bases outside the gene matches: 5. Germline V CDR1 and CDR2: KGHDR, SFDVKD. The CDR3 DNA sequence: TGTGCCACGACAGGGAGGAACAATCAGCCCCAGCATTTT. Its translation: CATTGRNNQPQHF.

This clone was observed many times. The CDR3 reads CASSQALAGEDYEQYF. The CDR3 DNA is TGCGCCAGCAGCCAAGCGTTGGCAGGGGAAGACTACGAGCAGTACTTC. This rearrangement joins TRBV4-3 to TRBJ2-7; D may be TRBD1 (6 bases). This CDR3 comprises 16 residues. V lost 1 base to trimming and J lost 3 bases, with 16 bases between them. CDR1 and CDR2 (germline): LGHNA, YSLEER.

Ten or more counts support this clone. This chain links TRBV6-5 with TRBJ1-2; unclear D gene. Germline values: CDR1 MNHEY, CDR2 SVGAGI. The CDR3 totals 13 residues. Between the trimmed V and J ends, which lost 3 bases and 6 bases, there was a span of 11 bases. The CDR3 nucleotides are TGTGCCAGCAGTTATTCTGCTGCGGATGGCTACACCTTC. Translation: CASSYSAADGYTF.

This clone was recorded at least ten times. The chain uses TRBV5-4 and TRBJ1-2; D call uncertain. CDR1 and CDR2 from the germline V gene are SGHNT and YYREEE (reference sequence). The CDR3 extends over 13 amino acids. V lost 4 bases and J 7 bases, leaving 14 bases between the germline ends. The CDR3 DNA is TGTGCCAGCAGCCCGGACTCGGGCAGTGGCTACACCTTC. Residues: CASSPDSGSGYTF.

This clone was seen only a few times. The chain links TRBV30 to TRBJ1-5; tentatively, D is TRBD1 (5 bases). The CDR3 runs 13 residues. Germline V gene sequence: CDR1 GTSNPN, CDR2 SVGIG (reference sequence). V was clipped by 0 bases and J by 4 bases, with 7 bases between them. The DNA for the CDR3 is TGTGCCTGGAGTGTATCAGGGAATCAGCCCCAGCATTTT. Translation gives CAWSVSGNQPQHF.

This clone was observed many times. The chain carries TRBV28 and TRBJ2-7, with D perhaps TRBD2 (6 bases). V dropped 10 bases and J dropped 0 bases, with 19 bases sitting between them. CDR3 length equals 15 residues. CDR1 and CDR2 (germline): MDHEN, SYDVKM. CDR3 sequence reads: CATKTGGAYSYEQYF. The CDR3 region has the DNA TGTGCCACCAAAACCGGGGGAGCGTACTCCTACGAGCAGTACTTC. The complete variable domain, with remaining parts taken from reference TRBV28 and TRBJ2-7, reads DVKVTQSSRYLVKRTGEKVFLECVQDMDHENMFWYRQDPGLGLRLIYFSYDVKMKEKGDIPEGYSVSREKKERFSLILESASTNQTSMYLCATKTGGAYSYEQYFGPGTRLTVT.

This clone was counted many times. The chain joins TRBV6-1 to TRBJ1-1, with 7 bases that match TRBD1. Germline V lookup: CDR1 MNHNS, CDR2 SASEGT. V lost 5 bases, J lost 3 bases, and 6 bases stayed unmatched. This CDR3 has 14 amino acids. The CDR3 nucleotides read TGTGCCAGCAGTTCCCGACAGGGAGACACTGAAGCTTTCTTT. Its protein is CASSSRQGDTEAFF.

This clone came up a few times. J is TRBJ2-2 and V is TRBV7-3; 11 bases align to TRBD2. The germline CDR1 and CDR2 sequences are SGHTA and FQGTGA. The V and J ends lost 4 bases and 5 bases, in that order; junction bases with no gene match: 9. The CDR3 totals 17 residues. CDR3 region: CASSYLAGGPGTGELFF. CDR3 DNA: TGTGCCAGCAGCTACTTAGCGGGAGGGCCGGGGACCGGGGAGCTGTTTTTT. The whole variable domain, filled in from reference TRBV7-3 and TRBJ2-2, reads GAGVSQTPSNKVTEKGKYVELRCDPISGHTALYWYRQSLGQGPEFLIYFQGTGAADDSGLPNDRFFAVRPEGSVSTLKIQRTERGDSAVYLCASSYLAGGPGTGELFFGEGSRLTVL.

The table lists this clone with many counts. The chain carries TRBV6-5 and TRBJ1-1, with D hard to call. This CDR3 has 15 amino acids. The ends were cut back, 8 bases at V and 0 bases at J, with 16 bases in the middle. Germline values: CDR1 MNHEY, CDR2 SVGAGI. The CDR3, as DNA: TGTGCCAGCCGGACTATCCCCAATATGAACACTGAAGCTTTCTTT. Protein product: CASRTIPNMNTEAFF.

There are many counts of this clone. The chain links TRBV6-1 to TRBJ2-1, with 11 bases aligning to TRBD1. Germline V lookup: CDR1 MNHNS, CDR2 SASEGT. The V segment lost 7 bases and the J segment 1 base; nucleotides outside the gene matches: 6. This CDR3 contains 16 residues. In DNA form, the CDR3 reads TGTGCCAGCAATGACGGGACAGGGGGTTCCTACAATGAGCAGTTCTTC. Translation: CASNDGTGGSYNEQFF.

This clone showed up many times. This rearrangement joins TRBV28 to TRBJ2-7; maybe TRBD2 (6 bases). Germline V gene sequence: CDR1 MDHEN, CDR2 SYDVKM. The CDR3 has 12 amino acids. Trimming pared 6 bases from V and 7 bases from J, leaving 13 bases between. The CDR3 here is CASRGAGGEQYF. The CDR3 DNA follows: TGTGCCAGCAGGGGTGCTGGAGGGGAGCAGTACTTC.

This clone was observed many times. The gene calls are TRBV24-1 and TRBJ2-1; maybe TRBD2 (5 bases). The CDR3 is 14 residues long. The ends were cut back, 3 bases at V and 6 bases at J, with 11 bases in the middle. CDR1 is KGHDR, CDR2 SFDVKD, per germline. The CDR3 DNA reads as TGTGCCACCAGTGATAACCGGGGATTCAATGAGCAGTTCTTC. Residues: CATSDNRGFNEQFF.

The chain joins TRBV5-6 to TRBJ1-2; possibly TRBD1 for D (5 bases). V shed 3 bases and J shed 0 bases, with 21 bases lying between them. The CDR3 sequence is 18 residues long. The germline V gene has CDR1 SGHDT and CDR2 YYEEEE. DNA for the CDR3: TGTGCCAGCAGCTCAGGGTGGGGCTTCTTTAGGACTAACTATGGCTACACCTTC. Translated: CASSSGWGFFRTNYGYTF.

The chain links TRBV20-1 to TRBJ1-2; D remains unclear. V lost 5 bases and J lost 5, with 6 bases in between. The CDR3 extends over 10 amino acids. Germline assignment: CDR1 DFQATT and CDR2 SNEGSKA (reference sequence). The CDR3 coding sequence is TGCAGTGCTTCCCAGTATGGCTACACCTTC. It codes for CSASQYGYTF.

The table lists this clone with many counts. J is TRBJ2-1 and V is TRBV5-6, with 13 bases fitting TRBD2. The CDR3 is 18 residues long. Germline loops: CDR1 SGHDT, CDR2 YYEEEE. With 4 bases clipped from V and 4 bases from J, the junction kept 11 bases outside the gene matches. The CDR3 here is CASSVTSGRAAGYNEQFF. The CDR3 nucleotides read TGTGCCAGCAGCGTAACTAGCGGGAGGGCCGCGGGGTACAATGAGCAGTTCTTC.